The rows below give T cell receptor beta chains drawn from one sample of a study of T cell repertoires in aging, cancer and after chemotherapy. TCRdb ran MiXCR on the multiplex PCR reads and lists one entry per CDR3 protein. The repertoire holds several hundred distinct CDR3 sequences, with around a fifth as singletons. The sequenced sample consisted of blood. Source of these receptors: a human donor with a blood cancer. Both conserved end residues are part of each CDR3. Each record gives: V gene, CDR3 length, D gene, clone size, J gene, CDR3 DNA, CDR3 protein. D genes are given only for firm matches. A clone size is listed for some rows: how often the clone was seen (once, few, many), or a class if it is expanded.

>TRBV19|16|.|large|TRBJ2-1
TGTGCCAGTAGTACCAGCAGGGCCTTCTCCTACAATGAGCAGTTCTTC
CASSTSRAFSYNEQFF
>TRBV20-1|16|TRBD1|.|TRBJ1-5
TGCAGTGCCCCCGAAACCGGACAGGGCGGCTATCAGCCCCAGCATTTT
CSAPETGQGGYQPQHF
>TRBV20-1|18|TRBD2|.|TRBJ2-5
TGCAGTGCTAGAGATCCCATGGTGGCGGGGGGTGATCAAGAGACCCAGTACTTC
CSARDPMVAGGDQETQYF
>TRBV5-1|15|.|few|TRBJ1-1
TGCGCCAGCAGCGGGGGGTTGGATAAGGGCAGCGGAGCTTTCTTT
CASSGGLDKGSGAFF
>TRBV19|11|.|medium-sized|TRBJ1-1
TGTGCCAGTAGCCGGCGGACTGAAGCTTTCTTT
CASSRRTEAFF
>TRBV7-9|15|TRBD2|.|TRBJ2-1
TGTGCCAGCAGCCATAGCGGGAGCGGCTACAATGAGCAGTTCTTC
CASSHSGSGYNEQFF
>TRBV28|13|TRBD1|few|TRBJ1-2
TGTGCCAGCAGTTTAAACAGGGGCGGCGGCTACACCTTC
CASSLNRGGGYTF
>TRBV11-2|16|TRBD2|.|TRBJ2-5
TGTGCCAGCAGCTTAGCAGTACTAGCGACCCAAGAGACCCAGTACTTC
CASSLAVLATQETQYF
>TRBV19|15|TRBD2|large|TRBJ2-3
TGTGCCAGTCGGCTTAGTGGGGGAGGGGCAGATACGCAGTATTTT
CASRLSGGGADTQYF
>TRBV11-2|15|.|few|TRBJ2-2
TGTGCCAGCAGCTCGGACAATACGAACACCGGGGAGCTGTTTTTT
CASSSDNTNTGELFF
>TRBV5-1|14|.|.|TRBJ1-2
TGCGCCAGCAGCTTGGGTGGCGGTTACGATGGCTACACCTTC
CASSLGGGYDGYTF
>TRBV5-1|14|.|few|TRBJ2-7
TGCGCCAGCAGCTTCACGGCAAGCTCCTACGAGCAGTACTTC
CASSFTASSYEQYF
>TRBV12-3/TRBV12-4|16|TRBD2|large|TRBJ2-3
TGTGCCAGCACCAGACTAGCGGGGGTGCTCACAGATACGCAGTATTTT
CASTRLAGVLTDTQYF
>TRBV20-1|14|.|.|TRBJ2-2
TGCAGTGCTAGCTCGTTTGGTAGCCTCGGGGAGCTGTTTTTT
CSASSFGSLGELFF
>TRBV6-2/TRBV6-3|20|TRBD1|.|TRBJ1-6
TGTGCCAGCGCCCCGGGACAGTGGGCCTGGGAAGGCTCCTATAATTCACCCCTCCACTTT
CASAPGQWAWEGSYNSPLHF
>TRBV20-1|13|.|.|TRBJ1-4
TGCAGTGCTAGAGAGGGTCTGGGTGAAAAACTGTTTTTT
CSAREGLGEKLFF
>TRBV18|15|.|medium-sized|TRBJ1-3
TGTGCCAGCTCACCACCGTTGGTGTCTGGAAACACCATATATTTT
CASSPPLVSGNTIYF
>TRBV11-1|12|.|large|TRBJ2-5
TGTGCCAGCAGTCTAGTTGGGAAGACCCAGTACTTC
CASSLVGKTQYF
>TRBV23-1|17|.|.|TRBJ1-6
TGCGCCAGCAGCCAGTCGGTTCACGGCTCCTATAATTCACCCCTCCACTTT
CASSQSVHGSYNSPLHF
>TRBV19|17|.|medium-sized|TRBJ1-2
TGTGCCAGTAGTATCTCACCCTACTGGGATGCCGTCTATGGCTACACCTTC
CASSISPYWDAVYGYTF
>TRBV11-1|14|.|.|TRBJ2-7
TGTGCCAGCAGCTTAACCCCAAGTTCCTACGAGCAGTACTTC
CASSLTPSSYEQYF
>TRBV28|16|.|.|TRBJ2-3
TGTGCCAGCAGCCCCCCCCTTCGAATCCGCACAGATACGCAGTATTTT
CASSPPLRIRTDTQYF
>TRBV29-1|14|TRBD2|large|TRBJ2-1
TGCAGCGCCCGTCCGCGCGGGAGGATCAATGAGCAGTTCTTC
CSARPRGRINEQFF